These T cell receptor beta chains were read from a single sample in a study of OX40 agonist ivuxolimab in advanced cancers. Here immunoSEQ multiplex PCR was the method, and the copy in TCRdb shows in-frame clones only, minus some. The table records around 84,000 clones, approximately 95% of them present only once. The material sequenced was CD4+ or CD8+ T cells sorted from blood, taken in a trial of the OX40 agonist ivuxolimab. These receptors all come from an adult with an advanced solid tumor such as melanoma, head and neck, liver or kidney cancer. The CDR3 runs from the conserved cysteine through the conserved F or W. D genes are given only for firm matches.

-	TRBV7-9	TRBJ1-4	CATRPATNEKLFF	TGTGCCACCAGGCCAGCAACTAATGAAAAACTGTTTTTT
-	TRBV29-1	TRBJ2-1	CSVVVEQFF	TGCAGCGTTGTGGTTGAGCAGTTCTTC
TRBD2	TRBV15	TRBJ2-7	CATSRPGLAGESPPQNPYEQYF	TGTGCCACCAGCAGGCCGGGACTAGCGGGAGAGAGCCCCCCCCAAAACCCCTACGAGCAGTACTTC
TRBD2	TRBV4-1	TRBJ2-7	CASSQVGGTSGIYEQYF	TGCGCCAGCAGCCAAGTCGGAGGGACTAGCGGGATTTACGAGCAGTACTTC
TRBD2	TRBV5-6	TRBJ2-7	CASSFLETGGEQYF	TGTGCCAGCAGCTTTTTGGAGACGGGAGGGGAGCAGTACTTC
-	TRBV11-1	TRBJ2-1	CASSLDSYNEQFF	TGTGCCAGCAGCCTTGATTCCTACAATGAGCAGTTCTTC
-	TRBV15	TRBJ2-7	CATSRLPYEQYF	TGTGCCACCAGCAGATTACCCTACGAGCAGTACTTC
-	TRBV30	TRBJ1-2	CAWISEYGYTF	TGTGCCTGGATCAGCGAGTATGGCTACACCTTC
TRBD2	TRBV4-1	TRBJ2-7	CASSQPGTSGRAGYEQYF	TGCGCCAGCAGCCAACCCGGGACTAGCGGGAGGGCCGGGTACGAGCAGTACTTC
-	TRBV7-9	TRBJ2-3	CASSSPIKDTQYF	TGTGCCAGCAGCTCACCCATCAAAGATACGCAGTATTTT
-	TRBV9	TRBJ2-1	CASSVEQGIYNEQFF	TGTGCCAGCAGCGTAGAGCAGGGGATCTACAATGAGCAGTTCTTC
-	TRBV6-1	TRBJ2-7	CASRDYYEQYF	TGTGCCAGCAGGGACTACTACGAGCAGTACTTC
-	TRBV4-1	TRBJ1-1	CASSERSNTEAFF	TGCGCCAGCAGCGAAAGATCTAACACTGAAGCTTTCTTT